Listed below are T cell receptor beta chains from one sample, sequenced in a study of CD8+ T cells in alopecia areata. The assay was immunoSEQ multiplex PCR, and TCRdb's table has in-frame clones only and misses some. Counted here are approximately 180,000 clones, 50% to 70% occurring once; the ten biggest clones make up about 1.5%. The sequencing used CD4+ T cells sorted from blood, collected at week 0. The receptors originated from a human donor with alopecia areata. The CDR3 runs from the conserved cysteine through the conserved F or W. D genes are given only for firm matches. A clone size is listed for some rows: how often the clone was seen (once, few, many), or a class if it is expanded.

cdr3_nt cdr3_aa clone_size j_call d_call v_call
TGTGCCAGCATGGGAAACAGGGTATCTAGCACAGATACGCAGTATTTT CASMGNRVSSTDTQYF once TRBJ2-3 - TRBV7-2
TGTGCCAGCAGCTTAGATCTGAACACCGGGGAGCTGTTTTTT CASSLDLNTGELFF many TRBJ2-2 - TRBV7-8
TGCGCCAGCAGCTTGGTGTCTAGCGGCTCCTACAATGAGCAGTTCTTC CASSLVSSGSYNEQFF - TRBJ2-1 TRBD2 TRBV5-1
TGTGCCAGCAGTTTATTGGCGCGGGGGCCGACTACCGGGGAGCTGTTTTTT CASSLLARGPTTGELFF few TRBJ2-2 - TRBV27
TGTGCCAGCTCAGGGGAGACCCAGTACTTC CASSGETQYF - TRBJ2-5 - TRBV18
TGTGCCATCGGGGCGGGGGGAATAGCTTTCTTT CAIGAGGIAFF - TRBJ1-1 - TRBV10-3
TGCAGCGTTGGGTCCTCCTACGAGCAGTACTTC CSVGSSYEQYF - TRBJ2-7 - TRBV29-1
TGTGCCACCAGGGACAGGGTTTCTGGGACCCAGTACTTC CATRDRVSGTQYF few TRBJ2-5 TRBD1 TRBV10-3
TGCGCCAGCAGACCTTCCCCTCTCCCCAAAAACATTCAGTACTTC CASRPSPLPKNIQYF - TRBJ2-4 - TRBV23-1
TGCAGCGTTGATGGCTACACCTTC CSVDGYTF few TRBJ1-2 - TRBV29-1
TGTGCCAGCAGCTTAGTAGGGACTAGCGGCTACAATGAGCAGTTCTTC CASSLVGTSGYNEQFF - TRBJ2-1 TRBD2 TRBV7-2
TGTGCCTGGAGGGACAGGGGAGGCGAGCAGTACTTC CAWRDRGGEQYF - TRBJ2-7 TRBD1 TRBV30
TGTGCCAGCAGTCCCCGGACTAGCACAGGCAATGAGCAGTTCTTC CASSPRTSTGNEQFF - TRBJ2-1 TRBD2 TRBV2
TGTGCCTGGAGTAAAGAGACCCAGTACTTC CAWSKETQYF once TRBJ2-5 - TRBV30
TGTGCCACCAGCAGCCGCAGGGAATCCCGACAGGGGAACAATGAGCAGTTCTTC CATSSRRESRQGNNEQFF few TRBJ2-1 TRBD1 TRBV15
TGTGCCAGCAGTTCGGGGACTAGACCCCAAGAGACCCAGTACTTC CASSSGTRPQETQYF few TRBJ2-5 TRBD2 TRBV5-4
TGTGCCAGTACCGATTCGAGAGTCTTGGGCACTGAAGCTTTCTTT CASTDSRVLGTEAFF - TRBJ1-1 - TRBV19
TGTGCCAGCAGCTTCGGAACTAATGAAAAACTGTTTTTT CASSFGTNEKLFF - TRBJ1-4 - TRBV5-6
TGTGCCAGCTCTCGGGAACTTTATGGCTACACCTTC CASSRELYGYTF - TRBJ1-2 - TRBV25-1
TGTGCCTGGAGTGGACAGAAGGGCGAGCAGTACTTC CAWSGQKGEQYF - TRBJ2-7 - TRBV30
TGTGCCAGCAGCTTAATCAGGGGTCAAAATCAGCCCCAGCATTTT CASSLIRGQNQPQHF few TRBJ1-5 - TRBV7-2
TGCAGCGTTGAATTAATGAGGAATGAGCAGTTCTTC CSVELMRNEQFF few TRBJ2-1 - TRBV29-1
TGTGCTAGTGGTCCGGGACAGGGTGATCAGCCCCAGCATTTT CASGPGQGDQPQHF - TRBJ1-5 TRBD1 TRBV12-5
TGTGCCAGCAGTCTTATCGGCTCAGGGGCCAACGTCCTGACTTTC CASSLIGSGANVLTF - TRBJ2-6 - TRBV6-5
TGCAGCGTCGATACAGGGGGCAATCAGCCCCAGCATTTT CSVDTGGNQPQHF - TRBJ1-5 TRBD1 TRBV29-1
TGTGCCAGCCAGTTTGGGGCCAACGTCCTGACTTTC CASQFGANVLTF - TRBJ2-6 - TRBV9
TGTGCCACCGGGACCGCCCTAGGGCCCCAGCATTTT CATGTALGPQHF once TRBJ1-5 - TRBV7-2
TGTGCCAGCAGCTTATACGGGGATACGCAGTATTTT CASSLYGDTQYF once TRBJ2-3 - TRBV7-3
TGTGCCAGCAGCCCGCAAGACAGGGGGCTCCGCCAAGAGCAGTTCTTC CASSPQDRGLRQEQFF - TRBJ2-1 TRBD1 TRBV7-8
TGCAGCGTCGTGAGATCCAGGATGTTGGGAAACGAGCAGTACTTC CSVVRSRMLGNEQYF few TRBJ2-7 - TRBV29-1
TGTGCCAGCAGTTGGGGTTATGGCTACACCTTC CASSWGYGYTF - TRBJ1-2 - TRBV25-1
TGTGCCAGCAGCTTTTCGACATACACTGAAGCTTTCTTT CASSFSTYTEAFF - TRBJ1-1 - TRBV7-9
TGTGCCAGCAGCCCGTCGAGGAACCAGGGGTACGAGCAGTACTTC CASSPSRNQGYEQYF - TRBJ2-7 - TRBV7-2
TGCGCCAGCAGCTTACAGGGCGAAAGAGGAACTGAAGCTTTCTTT CASSLQGERGTEAFF few TRBJ1-1 - TRBV5-1
TGCGCCAGCAGCCCCGGATTAGGACAGGGCCGTAATCAGCCCCAGCATTTT CASSPGLGQGRNQPQHF - TRBJ1-5 TRBD1 TRBV4-3
TGCAGCGTGAGGGGCCGGGACAGCTCCTACGAGCAGTACTTC CSVRGRDSSYEQYF - TRBJ2-7 TRBD1 TRBV29-1
TGTGCCCGAGGTCAGATGAACACTGAAGCTTTCTTT CARGQMNTEAFF few TRBJ1-1 - TRBV30
TGCAGCGTCCTCGGTAGGACGGGGGATTCCTACGAGCAGTACTTC CSVLGRTGDSYEQYF - TRBJ2-7 - TRBV29-1
TGTGCCTGGAGAGCTCAGGGCCGTTACGAGCAGTACTTC CAWRAQGRYEQYF - TRBJ2-7 - TRBV30
TGCAGCGTTGGACCACGGTTTAGGGGCCCGGATTCACCCCTCCACTTT CSVGPRFRGPDSPLHF - TRBJ1-6 - TRBV29-1
TGCGCCAGCAGCTTGGAGCCGTATGATAACTATGGCTACACCTTC CASSLEPYDNYGYTF - TRBJ1-2 - TRBV5-1
TGTGCCAGCAGCTTCGGCAGGGAGGTCTACGAGCAGTACTTC CASSFGREVYEQYF - TRBJ2-7 - TRBV7-8
TGCGCCAGCAGCTTGGGGAACACCGGGGAGCTGTTTTTT CASSLGNTGELFF few TRBJ2-2 - TRBV5-1
TGTGCTAGTGGTTTGGGGGAGGGGCTCACAGATACGCAGTATTTT CASGLGEGLTDTQYF few TRBJ2-3 TRBD2 TRBV12-5
TGTGCCAGCAGTTTATTTAGCGGGGGATCCTTGTTAAACTTC CASSLFSGGSLLNF - TRBJ2-5 TRBD2 TRBV6-6
TGTGCTAGTGGTTTGGCCGAAGGGGGTGAGCAGTTCTTC CASGLAEGGEQFF - TRBJ2-1 - TRBV12-5
TGTGCCAGCAGCGTCCTCGGACGTGCAGGTCGAACAGATACGCAGTATTTT CASSVLGRAGRTDTQYF - TRBJ2-3 - TRBV9
TGTGCCAGTAGTATATGGAGTGACAGGCTGAACACTGAAGCTTTCTTT CASSIWSDRLNTEAFF - TRBJ1-1 - TRBV19
TGTGCCAGCAGCTTAGGTGGTACAACCTCACCCCTCCACTTT CASSLGGTTSPLHF - TRBJ1-6 - TRBV7-2
TGTGCCACTTCTATGATGGATGGCGTCCTGACTTTC CATSMMDGVLTF few TRBJ2-6 - TRBV6-6
TGCAGCGTTGGTCAGGGAGGTGGCTACACCTTC CSVGQGGGYTF - TRBJ1-2 - TRBV29-1
TGTGCCATCAGTGATAAGAAACAGGACAGCTCCTACAATGAGCAGTTCTTC CAISDKKQDSSYNEQFF - TRBJ2-1 - TRBV10-3
TGCAGCGTTAAAGTCCTAGCGGGGTTCTACGAGCAGTACTTC CSVKVLAGFYEQYF - TRBJ2-7 TRBD2 TRBV29-1
TGTGCCTACACAGCGGGTAATGACTATGGCTACACCTTC CAYTAGNDYGYTF few TRBJ1-2 - TRBV30
TGTGCCAGCAGCGTCCAGGGGGGCGATACGCAGTATTTT CASSVQGGDTQYF - TRBJ2-3 - TRBV9
TGTGCCAGCAGTTTTAGACAGACTAGCACAGATACGCAGTATTTT CASSFRQTSTDTQYF few TRBJ2-3 - TRBV6-1
TGCAGCGCGTCGACCGAGGTGAAGACCACTGAAGCTTTCTTT CSASTEVKTTEAFF - TRBJ1-1 - TRBV29-1
TGTGCCAGTAGGTCGGAACAGAACACTGAAGCTTTCTTT CASRSEQNTEAFF - TRBJ1-1 - TRBV19
TGTGCCAGCACCAGAGCGGGGGGTGGGTACGAGCAGTACTTC CASTRAGGGYEQYF once TRBJ2-7 TRBD2 TRBV6-5